The source of this TCR beta chain is a study of blood T cells in healthy people across ages. Study-level results: Naive and antigen-experienced cells were not separated, limiting conclusive comparison.

This clonotype was observed a handful of times. Its target is not known. CDR3 length: 12 residues. Trimming cost V 0 bases and J 7 bases, with 6 bases left between them. Looked up from germline, CDR1 is SGHAT and CDR2 is FQNNGV. The second PCR ran about 6 to 12 cycles with a sample-barcoded 5' primer and J-beta primers. A single record per CDR3 protein comes from TCRdb applying MiXCR to the 5' RACE reads. In the table there are 600,000 to 1,000,000 distinct CDR3 sequences, around 25% of which are singletons. These records were also assigned to another study, of T cells of mothers and their children.

The V and J genes are TRBV11-2 and TRBJ2-5; D is undetermined. The sequenced sample was blood. This TCR derives from a boy between 5 and 17 years old in good health. The CDR3 DNA follows: TGTGCCAGCAGCTTAGATTCGGCGACCCAGTACTTC. Protein product: CASSLDSATQYF.